A selection of T cell receptor beta chains follows, all from one sample in a study of Graves' ophthalmopathy and Graves' hyperthyroidism. TCRdb independently ran MiXCR on the multiplex PCR reads; one entry per CDR3 protein. The sample has about 1.2 million distinct CDR3 sequences; approximately 35% are singletons. The sample consisted of peripheral blood or thyroid tissue (not recorded which). These receptors came from an adult man with Graves' hyperthyroidism. The CDR3 runs from the conserved cysteine through the conserved F or W. Each record gives: V gene, CDR3 protein.

V: TRBV2
CDR3: CASREGNRETQYF

V: TRBV12-3/TRBV12-4
CDR3: CASSFRGAYEQYF

V: TRBV29-1
CDR3: CSLEAGDYGYTF

V: TRBV7-2
CDR3: CASSLGGSHEQYF

V: TRBV12-3/TRBV12-4
CDR3: CASSLALLAGGGKETQYF

V: TRBV7-9
CDR3: CASSTQGQDSEQYF

V: TRBV29-1
CDR3: CSVEGNGSGANVLTF

V: TRBV7-2
CDR3: CASSPDRGEETQYF

V: TRBV9
CDR3: CASSDLLGGNEQFF

V: TRBV11-2
CDR3: CAGSFGDRNTEAFF

V: TRBV4-3
CDR3: CASSQGAAGNRNTEAFF

V: TRBV19
CDR3: CASSTMKVEAFF

V: TRBV13
CDR3: CASSLNEGGGLFF

V: TRBV20-1
CDR3: CSASRAGGNQPQHF

V: TRBV2
CDR3: CASSRDRGASNNSPLHF

V: TRBV20-1
CDR3: CSARLGHEKLFF

V: TRBV7-9
CDR3: CASSLEGGRTYEQYF

V: TRBV7-9
CDR3: CASSLDRARTEAFF

V: TRBV11-2
CDR3: CASSLSRLWTGFGDTEAFF

V: TRBV7-2
CDR3: CASSLAVSEAFF

V: TRBV18
CDR3: CASSPLLADEQNF

V: TRBV20-1
CDR3: CSATTRQHAYEQYF

V: TRBV12-3/TRBV12-4
CDR3: CASSLGGWGNTEAFF

V: TRBV11-2
CDR3: CASSLGEGRAAQYF